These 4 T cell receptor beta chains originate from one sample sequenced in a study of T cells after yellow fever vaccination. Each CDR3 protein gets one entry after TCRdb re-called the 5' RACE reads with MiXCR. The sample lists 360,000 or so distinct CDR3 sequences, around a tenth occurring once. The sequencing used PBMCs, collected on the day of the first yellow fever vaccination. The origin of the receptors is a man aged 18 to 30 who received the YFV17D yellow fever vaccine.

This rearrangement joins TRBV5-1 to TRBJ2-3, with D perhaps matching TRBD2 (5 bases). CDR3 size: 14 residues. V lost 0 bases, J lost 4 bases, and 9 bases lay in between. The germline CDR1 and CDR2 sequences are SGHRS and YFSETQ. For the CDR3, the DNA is TGCGCCAGCAGCTTGGTACTAGTTCCAGATACGCAGTATTTT. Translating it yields CASSLVLVPDTQYF. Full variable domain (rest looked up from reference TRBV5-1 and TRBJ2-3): KAGVTQTPRYLIKTRGQQVTLSCSPISGHRSVSWYQQTPGQGLQFLFEYFSETQRNKGNFPGRFSGRQFSNSRSEMNVSTLELGDSALYLCASSLVLVPDTQYFGPGTRLTVL.

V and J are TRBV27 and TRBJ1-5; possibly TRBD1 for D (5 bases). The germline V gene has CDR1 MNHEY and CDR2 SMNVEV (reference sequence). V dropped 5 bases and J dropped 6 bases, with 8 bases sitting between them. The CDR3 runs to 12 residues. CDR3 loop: CASSEGTQPQHF. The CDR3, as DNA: TGTGCCAGCAGTGAGGGGACTCAGCCCCAGCATTTT.

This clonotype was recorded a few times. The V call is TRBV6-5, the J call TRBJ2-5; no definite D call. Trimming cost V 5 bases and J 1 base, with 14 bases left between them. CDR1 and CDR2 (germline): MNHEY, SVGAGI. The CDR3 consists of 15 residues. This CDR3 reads CASSNPDGPQETQYF. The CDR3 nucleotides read TGTGCCAGCAGTAACCCGGACGGACCCCAAGAGACCCAGTACTTC.

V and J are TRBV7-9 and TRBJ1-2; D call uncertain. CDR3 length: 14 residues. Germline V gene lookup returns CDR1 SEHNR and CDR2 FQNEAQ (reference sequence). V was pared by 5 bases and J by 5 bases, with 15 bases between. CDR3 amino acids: CASSLEWVRYGYTF. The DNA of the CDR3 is TGTGCCAGCAGCCTCGAGTGGGTTAGGTATGGCTACACCTTC. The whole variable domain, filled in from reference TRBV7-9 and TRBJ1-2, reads DTGVSQNPRHKITKRGQNVTFRCDPISEHNRLYWYRQTLGQGPEFLTYFQNEAQLEKSRLLSDRFSAERPKGSFSTLEIQRTEQGDSAMYLCASSLEWVRYGYTFGSGTRLTVV.